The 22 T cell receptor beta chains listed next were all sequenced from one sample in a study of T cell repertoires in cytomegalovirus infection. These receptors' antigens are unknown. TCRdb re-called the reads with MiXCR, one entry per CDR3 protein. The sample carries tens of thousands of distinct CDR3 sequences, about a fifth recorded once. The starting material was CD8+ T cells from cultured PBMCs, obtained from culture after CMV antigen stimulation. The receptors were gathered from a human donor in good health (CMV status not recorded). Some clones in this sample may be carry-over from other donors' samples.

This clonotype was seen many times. CDR3 amino acids: CASSSAGEVNQPQHF. The DNA for the CDR3 is TGTGCCAGCAGCTCAGCGGGGGAGGTCAATCAGCCCCAGCATTTT. This sequence joins TRBV7-2 and TRBJ1-5; TRBD1 might be the D (5 bases). This CDR3 contains 15 residues. The ends were cut back, 4 bases at V and 3 bases at J, with 13 bases in the middle. Per germline, CDR1 SGHTA and CDR2 FQGNSA. The whole variable domain, filled in from reference TRBV7-2 and TRBJ1-5, reads GAGVSQSPSNKVTEKGKDVELRCDPISGHTALYWYRQSLGQGLEFLIYFQGNSAPDKSGLPSDRFSAERTGGSVSTLTIQRTQQEDSAVYLCASSSAGEVNQPQHFGDGTRLSIL.

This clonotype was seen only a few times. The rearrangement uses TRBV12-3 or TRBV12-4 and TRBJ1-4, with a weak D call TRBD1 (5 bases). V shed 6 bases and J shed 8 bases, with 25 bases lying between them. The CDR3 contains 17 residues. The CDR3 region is CASSLPPTRDRGEKLFF. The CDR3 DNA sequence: TGTGCCAGCAGCCTTCCTCCCACAAGAGATCGGGGCGAAAAACTGTTTTTT.

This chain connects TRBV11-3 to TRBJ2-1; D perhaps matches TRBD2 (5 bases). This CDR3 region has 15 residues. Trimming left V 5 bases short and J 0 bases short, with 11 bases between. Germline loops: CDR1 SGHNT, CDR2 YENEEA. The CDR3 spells CASSPRGISYNEQFF. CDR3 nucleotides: TGTGCCAGCAGCCCGCGAGGGATCTCCTACAATGAGCAGTTCTTC.

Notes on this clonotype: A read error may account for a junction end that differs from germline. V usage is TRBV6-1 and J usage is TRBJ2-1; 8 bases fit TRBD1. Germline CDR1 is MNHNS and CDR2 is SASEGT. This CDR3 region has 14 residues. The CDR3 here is CATRTGPSYNERFF. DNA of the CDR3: TGTGCCACAAGGACAGGGCCTTCCTACAATGAGCGGTTCTTC.

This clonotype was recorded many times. The CDR3 nucleotides are TGTGCCAGCAGCGATTCCGGGACTGCCCCAGGTCCCCAGCATTTT. Translated, it gives CASSDSGTAPGPQHF. The V and J genes are TRBV11-2 and TRBJ1-5; perhaps TRBD1 as D (5 bases). Between the trimmed V and J ends, which lost 5 bases and 10 bases, there was a span of 21 bases. Germline CDR1 is SGHAT and CDR2 is FQNNGV. The CDR3 has 15 amino acids.

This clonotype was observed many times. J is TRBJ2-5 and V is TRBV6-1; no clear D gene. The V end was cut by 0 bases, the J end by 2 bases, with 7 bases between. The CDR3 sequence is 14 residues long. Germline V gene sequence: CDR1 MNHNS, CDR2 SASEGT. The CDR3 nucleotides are TGTGCCAGCAGTGAAGCGACTTCACAAGAGACCCAGTACTTC. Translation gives CASSEATSQETQYF.

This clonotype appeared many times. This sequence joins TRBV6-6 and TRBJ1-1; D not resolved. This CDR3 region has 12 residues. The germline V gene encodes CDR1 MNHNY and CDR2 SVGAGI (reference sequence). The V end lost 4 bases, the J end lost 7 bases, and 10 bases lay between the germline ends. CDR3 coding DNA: TGTGCCAGCAGTTCCCCGGTGAGTGAAGCTTTCTTT. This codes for CASSSPVSEAFF.

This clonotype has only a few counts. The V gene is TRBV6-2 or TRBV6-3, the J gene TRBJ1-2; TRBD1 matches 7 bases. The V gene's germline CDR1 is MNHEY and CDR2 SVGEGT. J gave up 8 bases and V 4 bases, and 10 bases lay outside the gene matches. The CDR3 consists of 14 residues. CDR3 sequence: CASSSDRTEKGYTF. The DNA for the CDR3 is TGTGCCAGCAGTTCGGACAGGACCGAAAAAGGCTACACCTTC.

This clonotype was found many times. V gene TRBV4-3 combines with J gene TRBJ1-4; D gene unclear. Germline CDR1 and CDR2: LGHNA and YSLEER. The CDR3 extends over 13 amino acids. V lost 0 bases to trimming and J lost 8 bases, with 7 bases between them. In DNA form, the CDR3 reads TGCGCCAGCAGCCAAGACCGGGAAGAAAAACTGTTTTTT. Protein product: CASSQDREEKLFF.

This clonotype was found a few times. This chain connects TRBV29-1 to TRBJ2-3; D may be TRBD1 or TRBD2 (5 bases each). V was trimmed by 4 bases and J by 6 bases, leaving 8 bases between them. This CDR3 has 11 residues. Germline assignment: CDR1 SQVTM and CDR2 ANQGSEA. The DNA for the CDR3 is TGCAGCGTTGGAGGGGCGGATACGCAGTATTTT. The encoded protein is CSVGGADTQYF.

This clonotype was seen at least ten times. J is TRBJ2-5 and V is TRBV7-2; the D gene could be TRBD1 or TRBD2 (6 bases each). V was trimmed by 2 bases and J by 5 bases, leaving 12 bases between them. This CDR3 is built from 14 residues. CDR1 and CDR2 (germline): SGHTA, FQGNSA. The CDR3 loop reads CASSLSPGAETQYF. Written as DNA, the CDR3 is TGTGCCAGCAGCTTATCGCCGGGGGCGGAGACCCAGTACTTC.

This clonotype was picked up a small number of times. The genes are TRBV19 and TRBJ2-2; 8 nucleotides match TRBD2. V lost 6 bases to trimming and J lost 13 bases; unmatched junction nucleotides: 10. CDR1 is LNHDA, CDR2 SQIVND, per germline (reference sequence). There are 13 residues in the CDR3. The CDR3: CASRDPAGGWLFF. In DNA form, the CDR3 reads TGTGCCAGTAGGGACCCCGCGGGGGGCTGGCTGTTTTTT.

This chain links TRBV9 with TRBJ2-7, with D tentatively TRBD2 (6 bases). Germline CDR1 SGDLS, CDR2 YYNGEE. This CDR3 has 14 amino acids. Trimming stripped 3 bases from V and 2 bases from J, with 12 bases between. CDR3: CASSENGGAYEQYF. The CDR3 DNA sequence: TGTGCCAGCAGCGAGAACGGAGGGGCCTACGAGCAGTACTTC.

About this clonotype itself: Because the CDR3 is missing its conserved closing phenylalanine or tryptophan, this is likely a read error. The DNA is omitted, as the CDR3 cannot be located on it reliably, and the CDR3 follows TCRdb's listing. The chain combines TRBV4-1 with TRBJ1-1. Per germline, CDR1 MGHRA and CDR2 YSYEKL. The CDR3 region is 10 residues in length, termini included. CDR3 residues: CASSPQRNTE.

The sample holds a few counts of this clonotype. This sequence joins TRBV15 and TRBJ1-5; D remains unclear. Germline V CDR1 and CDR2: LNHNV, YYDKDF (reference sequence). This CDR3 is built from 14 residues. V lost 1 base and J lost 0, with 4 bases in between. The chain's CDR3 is CATSRVNSNQPQHF. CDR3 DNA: TGTGCCACCAGCAGAGTAAATAGCAATCAGCCCCAGCATTTT.

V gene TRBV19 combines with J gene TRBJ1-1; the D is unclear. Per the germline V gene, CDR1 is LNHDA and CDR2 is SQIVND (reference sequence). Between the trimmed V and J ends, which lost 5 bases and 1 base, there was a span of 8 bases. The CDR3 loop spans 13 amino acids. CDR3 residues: CASSPSKNTEAFF. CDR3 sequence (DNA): TGTGCCAGTAGTCCCTCCAAGAACACTGAAGCTTTCTTT.

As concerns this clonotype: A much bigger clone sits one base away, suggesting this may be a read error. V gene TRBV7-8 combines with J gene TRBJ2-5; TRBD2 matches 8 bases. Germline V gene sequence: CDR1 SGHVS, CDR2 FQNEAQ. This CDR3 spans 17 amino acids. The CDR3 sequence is CVSSFSGGLAYQETQYF. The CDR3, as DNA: TGTGTCAGCAGCTTCTCCGGAGGACTAGCTTATCAAGAGACCCAGTACTTC.

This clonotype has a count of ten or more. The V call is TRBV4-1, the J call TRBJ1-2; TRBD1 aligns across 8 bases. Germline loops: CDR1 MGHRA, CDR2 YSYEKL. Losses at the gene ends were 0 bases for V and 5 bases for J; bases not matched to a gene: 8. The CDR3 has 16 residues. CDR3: CASSQEEAGGRYGYTF. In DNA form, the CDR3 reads TGCGCCAGCAGCCAAGAAGAGGCAGGGGGCAGGTATGGCTACACCTTC.

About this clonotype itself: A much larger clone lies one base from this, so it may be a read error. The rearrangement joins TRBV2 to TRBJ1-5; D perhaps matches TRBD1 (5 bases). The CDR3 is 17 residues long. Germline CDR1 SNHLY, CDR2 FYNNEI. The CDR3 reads CANSEVAGPYSNQPQHF. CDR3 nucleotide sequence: TGTGCCAACAGTGAGGTGGCAGGGCCCTATAGCAATCAGCCCCAGCATTTT.

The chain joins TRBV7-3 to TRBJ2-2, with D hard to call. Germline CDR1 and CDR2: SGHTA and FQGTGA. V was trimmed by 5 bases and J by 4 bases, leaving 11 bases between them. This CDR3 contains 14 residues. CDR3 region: CASSIGPSTGELFF. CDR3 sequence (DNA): TGTGCCAGCAGCATCGGACCGAGCACCGGGGAGCTGTTTTTT.

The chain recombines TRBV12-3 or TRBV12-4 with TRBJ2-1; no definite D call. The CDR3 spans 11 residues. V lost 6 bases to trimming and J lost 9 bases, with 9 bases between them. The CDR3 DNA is TGTGCCAGCAGCTCTGGTGGTGAGCAGTTCTTC. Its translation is CASSSGGEQFF.

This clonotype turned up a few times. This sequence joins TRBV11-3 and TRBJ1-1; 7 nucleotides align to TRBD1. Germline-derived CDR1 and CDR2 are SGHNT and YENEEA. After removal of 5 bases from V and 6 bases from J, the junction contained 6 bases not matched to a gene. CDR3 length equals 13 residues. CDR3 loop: CASSAGGGAEAFF. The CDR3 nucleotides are TGTGCCAGCAGCGCAGGGGGAGGGGCTGAAGCTTTCTTT.